Below, one TCR beta chain is given with its context. Data came from immunoSEQ multiplex PCR; TCRdb stores just in-frame clones and leaves some out. This sample yields fewer than 350,000 clones, of which more than 80% are seen a single time; 6.5% to 8% belongs to the top ten. Followed longitudinally, the Seattle patients had been enrolled during active infection. Germline loops: CDR1 MNHEY, CDR2 SMNVEV (reference sequence). The CDR3 length is 15 residues. V lost 3 bases and J 2 bases, leaving 14 bases between the germline ends. This entry is derived from a study of blood T cell repertoires in COVID-19. Study-wide background: T cells, B-cell-depleted T cells, or PBMCs provided the cDNA or gDNA that served as material.

The TCR was taken from a woman in her twenties or thirties with COVID-19, enrolled during active disease. Sequencing was done on a sample of peripheral blood. The rearrangement links TRBV27 to TRBJ2-7; tentative D call: TRBD2 (5 bases). CDR3: CASSLDAGLTYEQYF. CDR3 bases: TGTGCCAGCAGTTTGGACGCGGGTCTTACCTACGAGCAGTACTTC.